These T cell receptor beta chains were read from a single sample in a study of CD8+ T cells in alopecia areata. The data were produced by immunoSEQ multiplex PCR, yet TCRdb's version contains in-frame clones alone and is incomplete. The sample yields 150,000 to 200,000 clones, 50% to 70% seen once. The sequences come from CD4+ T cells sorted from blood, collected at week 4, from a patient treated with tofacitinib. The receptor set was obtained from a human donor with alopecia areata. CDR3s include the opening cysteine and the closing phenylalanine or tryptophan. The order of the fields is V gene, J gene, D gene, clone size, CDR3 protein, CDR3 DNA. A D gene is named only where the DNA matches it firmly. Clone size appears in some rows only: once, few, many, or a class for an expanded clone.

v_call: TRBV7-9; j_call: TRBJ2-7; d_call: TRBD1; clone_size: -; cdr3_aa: CASSRDSAYEQYF; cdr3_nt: TGTGCCAGCAGCCGGGACAGCGCCTACGAGCAGTACTTC
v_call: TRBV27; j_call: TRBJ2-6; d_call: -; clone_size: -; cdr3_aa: CASSSGTLLSGANVLTF; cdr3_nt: TGTGCCAGCAGTTCCGGGACATTGCTCTCTGGGGCCAACGTCCTGACTTTC
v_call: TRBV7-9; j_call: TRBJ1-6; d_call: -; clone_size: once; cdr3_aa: CASSLQGRWLGDSPLHF; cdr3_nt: TGTGCCAGCAGCTTACAGGGGCGCTGGTTGGGGGATTCACCCCTCCACTTT
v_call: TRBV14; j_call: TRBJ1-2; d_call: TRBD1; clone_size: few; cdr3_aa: CASSQGTGYGYTF; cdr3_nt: TGTGCCAGCAGCCAAGGGACAGGCTATGGCTACACCTTC
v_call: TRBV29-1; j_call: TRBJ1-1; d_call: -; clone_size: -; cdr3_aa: CSVEKSVGTEAFF; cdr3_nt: TGCAGCGTTGAGAAGTCCGTGGGCACTGAAGCTTTCTTT
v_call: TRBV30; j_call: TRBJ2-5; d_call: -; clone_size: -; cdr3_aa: CAWSVGPETQYF; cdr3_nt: TGTGCCTGGAGTGTCGGTCCGGAGACCCAGTACTTC
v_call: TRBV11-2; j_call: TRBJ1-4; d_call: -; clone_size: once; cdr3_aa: CASRAAGGASGKLFF; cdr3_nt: TGTGCCAGCAGAGCAGCGGGGGGCGCATCGGGGAAACTGTTTTTT
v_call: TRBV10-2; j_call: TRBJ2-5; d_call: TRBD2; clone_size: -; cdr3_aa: CASSGKRGEQETQYF; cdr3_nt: TGCGCCAGCAGTGGAAAGCGGGGCGAACAAGAGACCCAGTACTTC
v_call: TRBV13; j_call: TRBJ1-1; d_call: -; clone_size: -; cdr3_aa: CASSSRPTSNTEAFF; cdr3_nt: TGTGCCAGCAGCTCCCGTCCTACCTCAAACACTGAAGCTTTCTTT
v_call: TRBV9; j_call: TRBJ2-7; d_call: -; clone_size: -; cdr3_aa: CASSVGSNSYEQYF; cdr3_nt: TGTGCCAGCAGCGTAGGCAGCAACTCCTACGAGCAGTACTTC
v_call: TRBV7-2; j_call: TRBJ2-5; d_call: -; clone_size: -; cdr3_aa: CASSLARETQYF; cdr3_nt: TGTGCCAGCAGCTTAGCGAGGGAGACCCAGTACTTC
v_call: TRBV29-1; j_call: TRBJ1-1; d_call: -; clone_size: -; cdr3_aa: CSAKGALLNTEAFF; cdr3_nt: TGCAGCGCGAAAGGAGCACTATTGAACACTGAAGCTTTCTTT
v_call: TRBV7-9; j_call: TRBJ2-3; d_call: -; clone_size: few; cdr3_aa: CASSSTDTQYF; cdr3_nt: TGTGCCAGCAGCAGCACAGATACGCAGTATTTT
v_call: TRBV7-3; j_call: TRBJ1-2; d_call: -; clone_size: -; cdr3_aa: CASRMPPPLYGYTF; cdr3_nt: TGTGCCAGCAGAATGCCACCCCCGCTCTATGGCTACACCTTC